This T cell receptor (beta chain) was identified during a study of blood T cell repertoires in COVID-19. Some clones are missing from TCRdb's copy, which holds only in-frame ones; the method was immunoSEQ multiplex PCR. The table shows about 140,000 clones, with about 84% occurring only once. V dropped 2 bases and J dropped 3 bases, with 15 bases sitting between them. The CDR3 length is 16 residues. Per germline, CDR1 SGHTA and CDR2 FQGNSA. The sequenced sample consisted of peripheral blood. This chain joins TRBV7-2 and TRBJ2-3; TRBD1 might be the D (8 bases). The sequence derives from a human donor in a cohort sampled during active COVID-19. CDR3: CASSLRTGRETDTQYF. DNA for the CDR3: TGTGCCAGCAGCTTAAGGACAGGGAGGGAAACAGATACGCAGTATTTT.